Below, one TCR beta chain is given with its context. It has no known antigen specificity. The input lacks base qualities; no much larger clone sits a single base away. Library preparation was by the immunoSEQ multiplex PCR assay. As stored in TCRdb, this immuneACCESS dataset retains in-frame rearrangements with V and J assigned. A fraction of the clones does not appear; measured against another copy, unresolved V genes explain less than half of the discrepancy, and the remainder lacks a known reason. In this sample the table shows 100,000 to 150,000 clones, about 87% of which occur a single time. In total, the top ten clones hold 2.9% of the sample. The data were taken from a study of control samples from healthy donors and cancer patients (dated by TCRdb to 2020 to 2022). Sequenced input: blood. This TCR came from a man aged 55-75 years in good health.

At the DNA level, the sequence is TGTGCCACCAGTGATTTGACAGAGACCCAGTACTTC. Translated, it reads CATSDLTETQYF. Rearrangement joined TRBV24-1 to TRBJ2-5; the D gene identity is not certain. V is pared back by 0 bases and J by 4 bases, with 2 bases lying between the germline termini. From the germline V gene, CDR1 is KGHDR and CDR2 is SFDVKD. Counted from cysteine to phenylalanine, this CDR3 has 12 amino acids. Left in the record is the CDR3 DNA by itself, 36 bases read in frame from the first base.